The 20 T cell receptor beta chains below were found in one sample sequenced in a study of cytomegalovirus exposure and HLA in healthy donors. PCR used 60 Vbeta primers and 13 Jbeta primers. Assay: immunoSEQ multiplex PCR; the TCRdb copy retains only in-frame clones and omits some. This table holds under 200,000 clones. The specimen was PBMCs. The origin of the receptors is a woman aged 18-35 years in good health and CMV-seropositive.

The genes are TRBV7-2 and TRBJ2-5, with D uncertain. The germline gives CDR1 SGHTA, CDR2 FQGNSA. This CDR3 region has 15 residues. V gave up 3 bases and J gave up 5 bases, with 16 bases separating them. The CDR3 DNA is TGTGCCAGCAGCTTCTTTAGTAGTCTCGGGGAGACCCAGTACTTC. Residues: CASSFFSSLGETQYF.

This chain connects TRBV9 to TRBJ1-1; D uncertain. V lost 4 bases and J lost 1, with 11 bases in between. Germline-derived CDR1 and CDR2 are SGDLS and YYNGEE. The CDR3 contains 14 residues. CDR3 coding DNA: TGTGCCAGCAGCCCTCGGGCGGGGAACACTGAAGCTTTCTTT. Encoded protein: CASSPRAGNTEAFF.

The chain is built from TRBV10-3 and TRBJ2-3; D remains ambiguous. CDR1 and CDR2 from the germline V gene are ENHRY and SYGVKD. The CDR3 runs to 14 residues. V lost 0 bases and J 5 bases, leaving 9 bases between the germline ends. The CDR3 DNA sequence: TGTGCCATCAGTGAGTCGAAGCTCCAAGATACGCAGTATTTT. Translating it yields CAISESKLQDTQYF.

V is TRBV4-1 and J is TRBJ2-7, with TRBD2 identical over 13 bases. J gave up 0 bases and V 2 bases, and 13 bases lay outside the gene matches. The CDR3 is made up of 20 amino acids. The germline V gene has CDR1 MGHRA and CDR2 YSYEKL. This chain's CDR3 is CASSQYRLAGGPLSSYEQYF. The CDR3 DNA is TGCGCCAGCAGCCAATACAGACTAGCGGGGGGCCCCCTGAGCTCCTACGAGCAGTACTTC.

The rearrangement joins TRBV29-1 to TRBJ2-5, with D maybe TRBD2 (6 bases). The CDR3 consists of 13 residues. V lost 3 bases, J lost 5 bases, and 13 bases lay in between. CDR1 and CDR2 from the germline V gene are SQVTM and ANQGSEA. The CDR3 spells CSVDRGRTETQYF. CDR3 nucleotide sequence: TGCAGCGTTGATCGGGGGAGAACGGAGACCCAGTACTTC. The full variable domain, rest sourced from reference TRBV29-1 and TRBJ2-5, is SAVISQKPSRDICQRGTSLTIQCQVDSQVTMMFWYRQQPGQSLTLIATANQGSEATYESGFVIDKFPISRPNLTFSTLTVSNMSPEDSSIYLCSVDRGRTETQYFGPGTRLLVL.

The V call is TRBV10-3, the J call TRBJ2-3; 8 bases line up with TRBD2. Germline-derived CDR1 and CDR2 are ENHRY and SYGVKD. V gave up 6 bases and J gave up 4 bases; unmatched junction bases: 9. The CDR3 is made up of 15 amino acids. The CDR3 bases are TGTGCCATCAGACCCCGGGGGGGCAGCGCAGATACGCAGTATTTT. The encoded protein is CAIRPRGGSADTQYF.

The chain couples TRBV4-1 to TRBJ2-7, with D tentatively TRBD1 (5 bases). V lost 1 base and J lost 0, with 10 bases in between. The length of the CDR3 is 15 residues. The germline V gene has CDR1 MGHRA and CDR2 YSYEKL. The chain's CDR3 is CASSQGGLSSYEQYF. In DNA, the CDR3 is TGCGCCAGCAGCCAAGGGGGCCTTAGCTCCTACGAGCAGTACTTC.

The chain recombines TRBV5-5 with TRBJ1-2; D is possibly TRBD1 (6 bases). Deletions cut 7 bases from V and 6 bases from J, with 16 bases between. Looked up from germline, CDR1 is SGHKS and CDR2 is YYEKEE (reference sequence). The CDR3 totals 13 residues. The CDR3 nucleotides read TGTGCCAGCCACAAAAGCCCAGGGGATGGCTACACCTTC. Amino acids: CASHKSPGDGYTF.

The V call is TRBV2, the J call TRBJ1-2; perhaps TRBD1 as D (5 bases). V was shortened by 8 bases and J by 1 base, with 11 bases between the two germline ends. The CDR3 has 13 residues. Germline V lookup: CDR1 SNHLY, CDR2 FYNNEI. The CDR3 sequence: CASGASINYGYTF. CDR3 DNA: TGTGCCAGCGGGGCGTCAATTAACTATGGCTACACCTTC.

The genes are TRBV7-9 and TRBJ1-2, with unresolved D. CDR1 is SEHNR, CDR2 FQNEAQ, per germline (reference sequence). Trimming pared 5 bases from V and 2 bases from J, leaving 15 bases between. The CDR3 loop spans 15 amino acids. The CDR3 protein is CASSPWEGRNYGYTF. The DNA of the CDR3 is TGTGCCAGCAGCCCCTGGGAGGGCAGGAACTATGGCTACACCTTC.

CDR3 in amino acids: CASSRGGVDTQYF. CDR3 bases: TGTGCCAGCAGCCGGGGGGGAGTAGATACGCAGTATTTT. The chain uses TRBV7-9 and TRBJ2-3; 8 bases agree with TRBD2. The junction had 3 bases not matched to a gene; V was cut back by 5 bases and J by 5 bases. CDR1 and CDR2 (germline): SEHNR, FQNEAQ (reference sequence). The CDR3 length is 13 residues.

This chain joins TRBV19 and TRBJ1-4, with a tentative D call TRBD1 (5 bases). CDR1 is LNHDA and CDR2 is SQIVND in the germline V gene (reference sequence). Trimming shortened V by 3 bases and J by 7 bases, and 6 bases separated the two germline ends. The length of the CDR3 is 12 residues. The CDR3 spells CASSIRGEKLFF. The CDR3 DNA follows: TGTGCCAGTAGTATTAGGGGTGAAAAACTGTTTTTT.

The chain combines TRBV5-1 with TRBJ1-1, with 9 bases that match TRBD1. Germline V gives CDR1 SGHRS, CDR2 YFSETQ. V dropped 3 bases and J dropped 5; count of bases not matched to a gene: 8. The CDR3 is 15 amino acids. CDR3: CASSYGDRDGTEAFF. The CDR3 nucleotides read TGCGCCAGCAGCTATGGGGACAGGGATGGAACTGAAGCTTTCTTT.

The chain links TRBV7-9 to TRBJ1-2, with D unclear. This CDR3 is 11 amino acids long. Germline CDR1 is SEHNR and CDR2 is FQNEAQ (reference sequence). V lost 7 bases, J lost 4 bases, and 7 bases lay in between. This CDR3 reads CASTPSYGYTF. The CDR3 DNA reads TGTGCCAGCACCCCCTCCTATGGCTACACCTTC. Together with reference TRBV7-9 and TRBJ1-2, the CDR3 gives the full variable domain: DTGVSQNPRHKITKRGQNVTFRCDPISEHNRLYWYRQTLGQGPEFLTYFQNEAQLEKSRLLSDRFSAERPKGSFSTLEIQRTEQGDSAMYLCASTPSYGYTFGSGTRLTVV.

V gene TRBV4-2 combines with J gene TRBJ1-3; 7 nucleotides align to TRBD1. The CDR3 runs 15 residues. Unmatched junction bases numbered 5, after V lost 6 bases and J lost 0 bases. Germline V CDR1 and CDR2: LGHNA, YNFKEQ. CDR3 bases: TGTGCCAGCAGGGAGACAGGGTCCTCTGGAAACACCATATATTTT. Translation gives CASRETGSSGNTIYF.

The chain uses TRBV6-5 and TRBJ1-1; D gene ambiguous. The CDR3 covers 15 residues. V was cut by 3 bases and J by 0 bases, with 11 bases left in between. Germline CDR1 and CDR2: MNHEY and SVGAGI. The CDR3 protein is CASSYDRLMNTEAFF. The CDR3 coding sequence is TGTGCCAGCAGTTATGATAGACTCATGAACACTGAAGCTTTCTTT.

This chain joins TRBV28 and TRBJ1-6; D is ambiguous. The V gene lost 6 bases and the J gene lost 12 bases, with 12 bases spanning the gap. This CDR3 spans 12 amino acids. CDR1 is MDHEN, CDR2 SYDVKM, per germline. For the CDR3, the DNA is TGTGCCAGCAGCCGCATAGGAGTACCCCTCCACTTT. It yields the protein CASSRIGVPLHF.

This chain joins TRBV7-6 and TRBJ2-1; 9 nucleotides match TRBD2. With V trimmed by 1 base and J by 9 bases, 10 bases remained unmatched. This CDR3 is built from 16 residues. CDR1 is SGHVS and CDR2 is FNYEAQ in the germline V gene. CDR3 amino acids: CASSLVGGGASGEQFF. For the CDR3, the DNA is TGTGCCAGCAGCTTAGTTGGCGGGGGGGCGTCGGGTGAGCAGTTCTTC.

The V gene is TRBV2, the J gene TRBJ2-1, with TRBD1 matching over 8 bases. The CDR3 totals 13 residues. CDR1 is SNHLY and CDR2 is FYNNEI in the germline V gene. J gave up 6 bases and V 6 bases, and 4 bases lay outside the gene matches. The CDR3 protein is CASRWTGINEQFF. The CDR3, as DNA: TGTGCCAGCAGGTGGACAGGGATCAATGAGCAGTTCTTC.

About this clone itself: The conserved phenylalanine or tryptophan is not found at the CDR3 terminus, so this likely reflects a read error. The V gene is TRBV5-4, the J gene TRBJ1-1; weak D call: TRBD1 (5 bases). Germline V gene data show CDR1 as SGHNT and CDR2 as YYREEE (reference sequence). V lost 0 bases to trimming and J lost 2 bases, with 8 bases between them. This CDR3 has 14 residues. In DNA form, the CDR3 reads TGTGCCAGCAGCTTGGGGGGGGTCAACACTGAAGCTTTCTCT. Protein: CASSLGGVNTEAFS.